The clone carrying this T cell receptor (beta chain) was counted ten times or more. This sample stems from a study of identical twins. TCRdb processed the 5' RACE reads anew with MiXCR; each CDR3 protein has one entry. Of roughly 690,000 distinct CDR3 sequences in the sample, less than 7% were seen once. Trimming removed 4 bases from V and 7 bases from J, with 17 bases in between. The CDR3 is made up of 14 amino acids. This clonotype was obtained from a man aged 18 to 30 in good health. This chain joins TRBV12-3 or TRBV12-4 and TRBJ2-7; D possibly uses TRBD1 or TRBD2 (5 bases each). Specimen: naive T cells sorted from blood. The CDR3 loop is CASSSGARAGEQYF. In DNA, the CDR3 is TGTGCCAGCAGTTCTGGGGCCCGCGCGGGTGAGCAGTACTTC.